This TCR beta chain was sequenced for a study of CD8+ T cells in alopecia areata. About the study: Treated patients were dosed with oral tofacitinib, taking 5 to 10 mg twice daily. Findings and caveats of the study: Lesional scalp displayed greater clonality than normal scalp, most notably in alopecia totalis/universalis. Patients shared TCRs less clearly than mice did, possibly owing to HLA.

Lesional scalp punch biopsies and peripheral blood came from alopecia areata patients. The CDR3 extends over 13 amino acids. CDR1 is SQVTM, CDR2 ANQGSEA, per germline. Trimming shortened V by 5 bases and J by 0 bases, and 11 bases separated the two germline ends. Concerning this clone itself: Its antigen is as yet unknown.

Extracted RNA was reverse transcribed, and the resulting cDNA served as sequencing template. The method was immunoSEQ multiplex PCR; TCRdb's version includes in-frame clones alone and lacks a portion of them. The sample carries about 150,000 clones, around 86% recorded once. The material sequenced was CD8+ T cells sorted from blood, taken at week 0. The V and J genes are TRBV29-1 and TRBJ2-7; D remains unclear. This receptor was identified in a human donor with alopecia areata. CDR3 sequence (DNA): TGCAGCGTTCAGGACGCTGACTCCTACGAGCAGTACTTC. Its protein product is CSVQDADSYEQYF.